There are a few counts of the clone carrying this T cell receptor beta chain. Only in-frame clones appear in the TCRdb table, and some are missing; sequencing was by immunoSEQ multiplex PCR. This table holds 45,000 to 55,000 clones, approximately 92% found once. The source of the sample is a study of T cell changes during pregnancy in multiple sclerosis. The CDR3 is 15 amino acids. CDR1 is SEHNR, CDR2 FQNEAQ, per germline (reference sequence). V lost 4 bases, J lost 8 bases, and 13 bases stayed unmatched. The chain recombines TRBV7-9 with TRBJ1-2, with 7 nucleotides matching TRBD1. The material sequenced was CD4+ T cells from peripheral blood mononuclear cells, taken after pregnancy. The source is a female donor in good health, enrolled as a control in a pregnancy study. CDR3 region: CASSSTGAEAAGYTF. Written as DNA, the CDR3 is TGTGCCAGCAGCTCAACAGGGGCGGAAGCGGCGGGCTACACCTTC.